This entry lists 2 T cell receptor beta chains sequenced from one sample in a study of shared clonotypes between healthy human individuals. The protocol was immunoSEQ multiplex PCR, while the TCRdb copy is restricted to in-frame clones and leaves out a portion. The table lists around 2.5 million clones, more than 85% of them singletons, with about 0.34% in the top ten. Sample: naive CD4+ T cells from PBMCs. Indicated subset: CD45RA+ positively selected. The receptor set was obtained from a man between 18 and 35 years old in good health. Some clones in this sample may be carry-over from other donors' samples.

This sequence joins TRBV4-1 and TRBJ2-2, with D perhaps being TRBD1 or TRBD2 (5 bases each). Germline CDR1 is MGHRA and CDR2 is YSYEKL. The length of the CDR3 is 16 residues. V dropped 5 bases and J dropped 5 bases, with 18 bases sitting between them. The CDR3 sequence is CASSFGTTVLTGELFF. As DNA, the CDR3 is TGCGCCAGCAGCTTCGGGACGACGGTGTTGACCGGGGAGCTGTTTTTT.

The chain uses TRBV4-3 and TRBJ2-3; 10 bases map to TRBD2. Germline CDR1 and CDR2: LGHNA and YSLEER. The CDR3 is made up of 18 amino acids. V gave up 2 bases and J gave up 6 bases; unmatched junction bases: 14. This CDR3 is CASSQLSLAGVWADTQYF. CDR3 in DNA: TGCGCCAGCAGCCAATTATCTCTAGCGGGGGTGTGGGCCGATACGCAGTATTTT.